This is a list of T cell receptor beta chains from one sample in a study of CD8 T cells in ankylosing spondylitis. TCRdb reanalysed the 5' RACE reads using MiXCR and keeps one entry per CDR3 protein. The table shows some 130,000 distinct CDR3 sequences, with more than 5.5% occurring only once. Sequencing was carried out using blood, either unsorted or a sorted T cell fraction (not recorded which). The receptors come from a female donor with ankylosing spondylitis or in good health (not recorded which). Each CDR3 is given with its conserved first and last residue. The order of the fields is D gene, V gene, J gene, clone size, CDR3 protein, CDR3 DNA. A D gene is named only where the DNA matches it firmly. For some rows the clone size is stated as once, few or many, or as a class when expanded; others skip it.

>.|TRBV27|TRBJ1-2|many
CASSLMGSPNSYGYTF
TGTGCCAGCAGTTTAATGGGCAGCCCGAACTCCTATGGCTACACCTTC
>.|TRBV19|TRBJ1-2|.
CASSIAPGSYGYTF
TGTGCCAGTAGTATAGCCCCGGGCAGCTATGGCTACACCTTC
>TRBD1|TRBV7-2|TRBJ1-5|many
CASSPGGSQPQHF
TGTGCCAGCAGCCCAGGGGGCAGTCAGCCCCAGCATTTT
>TRBD2|TRBV5-1|TRBJ2-5|many
CASSMGTSGKFQETQYF
TGCGCCAGCAGCATGGGAACTAGCGGAAAATTCCAAGAGACCCAGTACTTC
>.|TRBV20-1|TRBJ2-1|many
CRASSYNEQFF
TGCAGGGCGAGCTCCTACAATGAGCAGTTCTTC
>TRBD2|TRBV12-3/TRBV12-4|TRBJ2-3|many
CASSPGVAGIGTDTQYF
TGTGCCAGCAGCCCCGGGGTAGCGGGGATTGGTACAGATACGCAGTATTTT
>.|TRBV12-3/TRBV12-4|TRBJ1-3|many
CASSYREAGNTIYF
TGTGCCAGCAGTTACAGGGAAGCCGGAAACACCATATATTTT
>TRBD2|TRBV7-9|TRBJ2-5|.
CASSPAGLAGGHETQYF
TGTGCCAGCAGCCCCGCGGGACTAGCGGGGGGCCATGAGACCCAGTACTTC
>.|TRBV7-9|TRBJ2-1|few
CASTSGGSYNEQFF
TGTGCCAGCACCTCCGGGGGCTCCTACAATGAGCAGTTCTTC
>.|TRBV27|TRBJ2-1|many
CASSSQGLSYNEQFF
TGTGCCAGCAGTTCACAGGGACTCAGTTACAATGAGCAGTTCTTC
>.|TRBV6-1|TRBJ1-4|many
CASSEQGGEKLFF
TGTGCCAGCAGTGAACAGGGAGGTGAAAAACTGTTTTTT
>.|TRBV7-9|TRBJ2-2|.
CARGPGLPSGELFF
TGTGCCAGGGGCCCCGGGCTCCCCTCCGGGGAGCTGTTTTTT
>.|TRBV5-1|TRBJ2-1|many
CASSLEQAFSYNEQFF
TGCGCCAGCAGCTTGGAACAGGCCTTCTCTTACAATGAGCAGTTCTTC
>.|TRBV10-3|TRBJ2-7|many
CATESDSYEQYF
TGTGCCACCGAGAGTGACTCCTACGAGCAGTACTTC